This T cell receptor beta chain was documented in a study of blood T cell repertoires in COVID-19. Across the study: In each case, the material was cDNA or gDNA derived from T cells, B-cell-depleted T cells, or PBMCs.

Profiling relied on immunoSEQ multiplex PCR, and the TCRdb table lists in-frame clones only, not all of them. The sample carries 50,000 to 60,000 clones, 88% recorded once. The TCR originated in a man aged 60 to 75 with active COVID-19. Sequenced: peripheral blood.

CDR3 bases: TGCGCCAGCAGCCAAGATCAACGACTAGCGGGACGGCGCTCCTACGAGCAGTACTTC. Its translation is CASSQDQRLAGRRSYEQYF. This chain joins TRBV4-1 and TRBJ2-7; TRBD2 agrees at 11 bases. The length of the CDR3 is 19 residues. Germline V gene lookup returns CDR1 MGHRA and CDR2 YSYEKL. Trimming took 0 bases from V and 0 from J; bases not matched to a gene: 10.